This T cell receptor beta chain was sequenced in a study of T-cell reconstitution after alpha-beta-depleted transplantation in children. This clonotype was seen a handful of times. Its cognate antigen is unknown. Study results and caveats: T cells produced anew were the main source of T-cell counts and diversity one year after transplant. At day 60, the high TCRbeta diversity found in some patients originated from recipient T cells and thymic progenitors that had survived.

Preparing the TCRbeta library involved the use of unique molecular identifiers. In TCRdb, the PCR reads were re-called with MiXCR into one record per CDR3 protein. The sample has hundreds of thousands of distinct CDR3 sequences; approximately 15% are singletons. The J segment lost 1 base and the V segment lost 3 bases, leaving 7 bases of the junction unmatched. This CDR3 is built from 16 residues. Per germline, CDR1 SGHRS and CDR2 YFSETQ. The chain has TRBV5-1 and TRBJ2-1, with 7 bases fitting TRBD1. The sequence derives from a male patient aged 10 to 17 who had a stem cell transplant for acute lymphoblastic leukemia, so the T cells may come from the graft donor. The sequenced sample was PBMCs, mostly from graft donor cells, obtained 360 days after TCRalphabeta/CD19-depleted stem cell transplant. CDR3 DNA: TGCGCCAGCAGCTCGTGGGACAGTCTATCCTACAATGAGCAGTTCTTC. Protein product: CASSSWDSLSYNEQFF.